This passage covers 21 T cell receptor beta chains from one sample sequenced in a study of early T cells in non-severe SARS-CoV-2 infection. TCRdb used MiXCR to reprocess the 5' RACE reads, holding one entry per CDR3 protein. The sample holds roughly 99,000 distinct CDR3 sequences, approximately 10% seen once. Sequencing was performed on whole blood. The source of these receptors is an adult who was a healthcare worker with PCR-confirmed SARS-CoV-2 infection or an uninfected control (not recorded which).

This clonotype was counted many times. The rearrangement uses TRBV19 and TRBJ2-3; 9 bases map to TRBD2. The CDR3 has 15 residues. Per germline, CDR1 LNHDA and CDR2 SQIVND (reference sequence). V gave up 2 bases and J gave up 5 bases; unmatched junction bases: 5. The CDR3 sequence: CASSIMGLALDTQYF. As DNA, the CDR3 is TGTGCCAGTAGTATAATGGGACTAGCACTAGATACGCAGTATTTT.

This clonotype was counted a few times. CDR3 in amino acids: CASSLHRVGEQYF. CDR3 nucleotides: TGTGCCAGCAGTTTACATAGGGTGGGCGAGCAGTACTTC. V usage is TRBV12-3 or TRBV12-4 and J usage is TRBJ2-7; unclear D gene. The CDR3 consists of 13 residues. V lost 2 bases and J lost 6, with 11 bases in between.

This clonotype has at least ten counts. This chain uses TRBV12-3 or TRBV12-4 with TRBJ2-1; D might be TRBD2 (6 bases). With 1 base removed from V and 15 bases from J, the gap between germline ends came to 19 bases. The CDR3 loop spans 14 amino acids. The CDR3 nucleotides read TGTGCCAGCAGTTTAGGGGGAGGCGGGGCCTCTGGGTTCTTC. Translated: CASSLGGGGASGFF.

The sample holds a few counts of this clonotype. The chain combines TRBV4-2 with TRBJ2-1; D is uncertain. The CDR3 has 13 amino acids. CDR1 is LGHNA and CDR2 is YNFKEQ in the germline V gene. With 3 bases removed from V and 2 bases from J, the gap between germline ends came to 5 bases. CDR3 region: CASSHSAYNEQFF. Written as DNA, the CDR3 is TGTGCCAGCAGCCACTCTGCCTACAATGAGCAGTTCTTC.

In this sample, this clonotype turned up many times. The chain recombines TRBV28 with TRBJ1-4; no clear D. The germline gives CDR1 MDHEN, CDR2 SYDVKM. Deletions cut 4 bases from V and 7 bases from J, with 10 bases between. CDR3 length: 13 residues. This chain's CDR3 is CASSSFIREKLFF. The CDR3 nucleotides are TGTGCCAGCAGTTCATTCATTCGTGAAAAACTGTTTTTT.

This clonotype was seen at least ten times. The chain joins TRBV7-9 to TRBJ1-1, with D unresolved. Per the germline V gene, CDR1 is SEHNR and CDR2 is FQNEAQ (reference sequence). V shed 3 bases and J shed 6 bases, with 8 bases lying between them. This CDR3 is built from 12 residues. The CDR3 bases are TGTGCCAGCAGCTTGGGAGGGCCTGAAGCTTTCTTT. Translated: CASSLGGPEAFF. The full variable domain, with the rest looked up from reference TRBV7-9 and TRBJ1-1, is DTGVSQNPRHKITKRGQNVTFRCDPISEHNRLYWYRQTLGQGPEFLTYFQNEAQLEKSRLLSDRFSAERPKGSFSTLEIQRTEQGDSAMYLCASSLGGPEAFFGQGTRLTVV.

The CDR3 DNA is TGCGCCAGCAGTGTAGGGACTAGCGGGACTTGGAAGGATGAGCAGTTCTTC. Residues: CASSVGTSGTWKDEQFF. The V and J genes are TRBV10-1 and TRBJ2-1, with TRBD2 matching 13 bases. Trimming cost V 4 bases and J 8 bases; bases outside gene matches: 11. The germline V gene encodes CDR1 WNHNN and CDR2 SYGVQD (reference sequence). The CDR3 spans 17 residues.

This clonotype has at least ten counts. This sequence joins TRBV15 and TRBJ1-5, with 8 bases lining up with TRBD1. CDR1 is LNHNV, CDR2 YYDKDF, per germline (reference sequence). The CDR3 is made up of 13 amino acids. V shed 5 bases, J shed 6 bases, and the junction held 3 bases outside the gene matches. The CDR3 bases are TGTGCCACCAGCGGACAGGGAAGTCAGCCCCAGCATTTT. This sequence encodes CATSGQGSQPQHF.

The CDR3 nucleotides are TGCGCCAGCAGCTCCGGACTGCGCCGACCTTCGACTAATGAAAAACTGTTTTTT. It specifies CASSSGLRRPSTNEKLFF. This rearrangement joins TRBV5-1 to TRBJ1-4; D not certain. Between the trimmed V and J ends, which lost 3 bases and 2 bases, there was a span of 20 bases. The CDR3 spans 18 residues. CDR1 and CDR2 (germline): SGHRS, YFSETQ.

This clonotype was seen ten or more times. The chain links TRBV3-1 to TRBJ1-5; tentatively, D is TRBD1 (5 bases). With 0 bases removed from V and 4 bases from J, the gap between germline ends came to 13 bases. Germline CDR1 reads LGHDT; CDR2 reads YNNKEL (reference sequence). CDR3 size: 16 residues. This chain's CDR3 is CASSQEPPGGNQPQHF. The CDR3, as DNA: TGTGCCAGCAGCCAAGAGCCTCCCGGGGGAAATCAGCCCCAGCATTTT.

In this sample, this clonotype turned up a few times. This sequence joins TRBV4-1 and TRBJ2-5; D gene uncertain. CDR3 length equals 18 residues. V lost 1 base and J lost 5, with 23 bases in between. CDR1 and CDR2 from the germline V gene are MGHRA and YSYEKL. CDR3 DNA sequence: TGCGCCAGCAGCCAAGGGCTGTACGAGGTCCTTAAGACGGAGACCCAGTACTTC. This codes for CASSQGLYEVLKTETQYF.

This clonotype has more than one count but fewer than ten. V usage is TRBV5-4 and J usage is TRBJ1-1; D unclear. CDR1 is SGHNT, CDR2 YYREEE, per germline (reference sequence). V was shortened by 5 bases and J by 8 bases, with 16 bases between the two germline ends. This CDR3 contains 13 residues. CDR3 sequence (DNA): TGTGCCAGCAGTGAATCCACGCACTCCGAAGCTTTCTTT. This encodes CASSESTHSEAFF.

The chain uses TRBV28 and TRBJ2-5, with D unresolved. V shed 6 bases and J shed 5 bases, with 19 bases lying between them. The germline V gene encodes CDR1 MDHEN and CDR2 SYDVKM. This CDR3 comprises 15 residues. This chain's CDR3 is CASRGIRSAAETQYF. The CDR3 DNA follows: TGTGCCAGCAGGGGGATCCGGAGCGCGGCGGAGACCCAGTACTTC.

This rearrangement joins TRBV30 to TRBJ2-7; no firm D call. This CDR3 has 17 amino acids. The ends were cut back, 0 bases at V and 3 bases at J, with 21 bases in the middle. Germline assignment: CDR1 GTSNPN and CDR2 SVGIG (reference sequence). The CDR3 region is CAWSVPKPRSSLYEQYF. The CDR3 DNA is TGTGCCTGGAGTGTACCAAAGCCCAGGTCTTCACTCTACGAGCAGTACTTC. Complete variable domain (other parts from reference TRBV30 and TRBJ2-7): SQTIHQWPATLVQPVGSPLSLECTVEGTSNPNLYWYRQAAGRGLQLLFYSVGIGQISSEVPQNLSASRPQDRQFILSSKKLLLSDSGFYLCAWSVPKPRSSLYEQYFGPGTRLTVT.

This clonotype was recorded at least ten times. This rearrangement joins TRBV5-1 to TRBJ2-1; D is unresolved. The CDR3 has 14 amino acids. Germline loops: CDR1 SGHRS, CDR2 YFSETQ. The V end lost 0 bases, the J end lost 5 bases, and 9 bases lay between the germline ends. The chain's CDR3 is CASSLVPENNEQFF. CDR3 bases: TGCGCCAGCAGCTTGGTTCCCGAAAACAATGAGCAGTTCTTC.

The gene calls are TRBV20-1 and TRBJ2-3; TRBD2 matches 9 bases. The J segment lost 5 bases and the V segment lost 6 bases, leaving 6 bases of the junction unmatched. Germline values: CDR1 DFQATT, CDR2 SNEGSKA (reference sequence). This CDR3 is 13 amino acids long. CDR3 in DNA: TGCAGTGCAATAGCGGGAGTAATAGATACGCAGTATTTT. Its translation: CSAIAGVIDTQYF.

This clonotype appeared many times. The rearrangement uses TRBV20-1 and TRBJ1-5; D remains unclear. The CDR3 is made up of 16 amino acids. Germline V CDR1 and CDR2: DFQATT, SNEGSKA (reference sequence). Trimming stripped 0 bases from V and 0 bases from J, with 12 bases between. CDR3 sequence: CSARDRQEYSNQPQHF. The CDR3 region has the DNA TGCAGTGCTAGAGATCGGCAGGAGTATAGCAATCAGCCCCAGCATTTT.

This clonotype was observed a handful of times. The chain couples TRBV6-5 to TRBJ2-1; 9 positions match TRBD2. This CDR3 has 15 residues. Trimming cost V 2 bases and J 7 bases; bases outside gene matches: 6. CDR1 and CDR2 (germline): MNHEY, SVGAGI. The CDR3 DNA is TGTGCCAGCAGTTACGGGAGGGGACTAGCTAATGAGCAGTTCTTC. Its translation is CASSYGRGLANEQFF.

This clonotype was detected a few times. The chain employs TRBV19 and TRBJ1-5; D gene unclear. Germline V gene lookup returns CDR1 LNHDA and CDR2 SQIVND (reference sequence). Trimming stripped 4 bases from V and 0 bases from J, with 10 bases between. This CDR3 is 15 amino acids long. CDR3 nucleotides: TGTGCCAGTAGTACCCTAGGATATAGCAATCAGCCCCAGCATTTT. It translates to CASSTLGYSNQPQHF.

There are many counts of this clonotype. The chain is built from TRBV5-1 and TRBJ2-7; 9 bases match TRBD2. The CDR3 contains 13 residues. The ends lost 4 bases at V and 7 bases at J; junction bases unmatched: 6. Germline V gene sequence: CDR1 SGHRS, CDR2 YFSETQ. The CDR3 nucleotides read TGCGCCAGCAGCCTAGCGGGGTATGAAGAGCAGTACTTC. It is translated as CASSLAGYEEQYF. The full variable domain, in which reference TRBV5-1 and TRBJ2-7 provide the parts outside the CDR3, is KAGVTQTPRYLIKTRGQQVTLSCSPISGHRSVSWYQQTPGQGLQFLFEYFSETQRNKGNFPGRFSGRQFSNSRSEMNVSTLELGDSALYLCASSLAGYEEQYFGPGTRLTVT.

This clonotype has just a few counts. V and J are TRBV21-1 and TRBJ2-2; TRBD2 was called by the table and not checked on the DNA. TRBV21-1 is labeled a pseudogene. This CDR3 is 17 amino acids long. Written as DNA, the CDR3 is TGTGCCAGAACTAGCGGGAGGCTCGGGGTGAACACCGGGGAGCTGTTTTTT. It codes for CARTSGRLGVNTGELFF.